This entry features one TCR beta chain sequence. V was pared by 2 bases and J by 4 bases, with 12 bases between. Germline values: CDR1 DFQATT, CDR2 SNEGSKA (reference sequence). CDR3 length: 13 amino acids. Patients having uncontrolled infection, another autoimmune disease, pregnancy or lactation were not included. Researchers amplified the TCR beta CDR3 regions from RNA transcripts. The TCR CDR3 was amplified in a first-round RT-PCR using the HTBI primer set. TCRdb re-analysed the multiplex PCR reads in MiXCR, keeping a single row per CDR3 protein. The profile shows 500,000 to 600,000 distinct CDR3 sequences, 46% of them singletons. This sample stems from a study of T cells in Graves' hyperthyroidism and ophthalmopathy.

V usage is TRBV20-1 and J usage is TRBJ2-7; unclear D gene. The sequenced sample was peripheral blood or thyroid tissue (not recorded which). The sequence came from an adult woman with Graves' disease, either hyperthyroidism or ophthalmopathy (not recorded which). In DNA form, the CDR3 reads TGCAGTGCTAGAAGCCCCGGGTTGTACGAGCAGTACTTC. It encodes CSARSPGLYEQYF.